This TCR beta chain was documented in a study of T cell changes during pregnancy in multiple sclerosis. The repertoire was sequenced with immunoSEQ multiplex PCR; TCRdb's copy has only in-frame clones and lacks some. This sample has 48,000 or so clones, with over 85% found just once. Germline CDR1 is SGHVS and CDR2 is FQNEAQ. The CDR3 runs 18 residues. The V and J ends lost 2 bases and 3 bases, in that order; junction bases with no gene match: 12. The V call is TRBV7-8, the J call TRBJ2-2; TRBD1 matches 7 bases. The source was CD4+ T cells from peripheral blood mononuclear cells, collected in the first trimester of pregnancy. The receptor was derived from a female donor with multiple sclerosis, enrolled in a pregnancy study. The CDR3 region has the DNA TGTGCCAGCAGCTTATCGATTCGACAGGGCTACTACACCGGGGAGCTGTTTTTT. Translated: CASSLSIRQGYYTGELFF.